These T cell receptor beta chains were read from a single sample in a study of blood T cell repertoires in COVID-19. TCRdb's copy holds only in-frame clones and misses some; the assay was immunoSEQ multiplex PCR. The data show some 99,000 clones, 80% seen once. The sample was peripheral blood. Every receptor here comes from a human donor in a cohort sampled during active or convalescent COVID-19. The CDR3 runs from the conserved cysteine through the conserved F or W. The D gene is left open where the match is weak. Size is omitted from some rows. Given values are once, few, many or a class for expanded clones.

size,J,D,V,DNA,CDR3
NA,TRBJ1-3,NA,TRBV19,TGTGCCAGTAGTCCAAGGGGAAGCTCTGGAAACACCATATATTTT,CASSPRGSSGNTIYF
NA,TRBJ1-2,NA,TRBV29-1,TGCAGCGTTGAACAGAACTATGGCTACACCTTC,CSVEQNYGYTF
NA,TRBJ1-5,NA,TRBV5-6,TGTGCCAGCAGCTTGTGGCAGGGGAAGGGTCAGCCCCAGCATTTT,CASSLWQGKGQPQHF
NA,TRBJ2-1,TRBD2,TRBV10-1,TGCGCCAGCAGTGCGGGACTAGCGGGGGGACCCTACAATGAGCAGTTCTTC,CASSAGLAGGPYNEQFF
NA,TRBJ2-3,NA,TRBV27,TGTGCCAGCAGTTTCGACAGGCTCACAGATACGCAGTATTTT,CASSFDRLTDTQYF
NA,TRBJ1-6,NA,TRBV7-2,TGTGCCAGCAGCCCCGGGAGGACGAGGGGCTCCTATAATTCACCCCTCCACTTT,CASSPGRTRGSYNSPLHF
NA,TRBJ2-3,TRBD2,TRBV9,TGTGCCAGCAGCGTAGCCGGAGCGGGAGTACCAGATACGCAGTATTTT,CASSVAGAGVPDTQYF
NA,TRBJ1-3,TRBD1,TRBV14,TGTGCCAGCAGCCAAATCTTACCGGACAGGGCCGAAACAGGTGGAAACACCATATATTTT,CASSQILPDRAETGGNTIYF
NA,TRBJ2-2,NA,TRBV19,TGTGCCAGTAGTAAAACAGGGCTCGGCACCGGGGAGCTGTTTTTT,CASSKTGLGTGELFF
NA,TRBJ2-2,NA,TRBV5-1,TGCGCCAGCAGCCTGCACCAGGGCGTATCAACCGGGGAGCTGTTTTTT,CASSLHQGVSTGELFF
NA,TRBJ2-2,TRBD2,TRBV28,TGTGCCAGCAGGCCATCTAGCGGGGGGGCCTTCGGGGAGCTGTTTTTT,CASRPSSGGAFGELFF
NA,TRBJ2-3,TRBD1,TRBV18,TGTGCCAGCTCACCGACAGGGCAGGGCACAGATACGCAGTATTTT,CASSPTGQGTDTQYF
NA,TRBJ1-1,NA,TRBV9,TGTGCCAGCAGCGTAGTGGAGAGGACTGAAGCTTTCTTT,CASSVVERTEAFF
NA,TRBJ2-7,TRBD2,TRBV4-3,TGCGCCAGCAGCCAAGATTGGCTAGCGGGAGGGAGGTACGAGCAGTACTTC,CASSQDWLAGGRYEQYF
NA,TRBJ1-5,NA,TRBV19,TGTGCCAGTAGCAATAGGGGAGGGGATCGCAATCAGCCCCAGCATTTT,CASSNRGGDRNQPQHF
NA,TRBJ2-2,NA,TRBV5-1,TGCGCCAGCAGCCTGGGACCGGGTAACGCCGGGGAGCTGTTTTTT,CASSLGPGNAGELFF
NA,TRBJ2-7,NA,TRBV27,TGTGCCAGCAGTTTTTGGTCCCGGGGCTACGAGCAGTACTTC,CASSFWSRGYEQYF
few,TRBJ1-5,NA,TRBV3-1/TRBV3-2,TGTGCCAGCAGCCCAAGCCCGAGTTGGGGCGGCAATCAGCCCCAGCATTTT,CASSPSPSWGGNQPQHF
NA,TRBJ2-2,NA,TRBV2,TGTGCCAGCAAGGCAGGGGGGTGGTCCGGGGAGCTGTTTTTT,CASKAGGWSGELFF
NA,TRBJ2-1,NA,TRBV24-1,TGTGCCACCAAAGCGGACGGAATAGGTGAGCAGTTCTTC,CATKADGIGEQFF
NA,TRBJ2-1,NA,TRBV6-2/TRBV6-3,TGTGCCAGCAGCAGCCTAGCGACACGACTCAATGAGCAGTTCTTC,CASSSLATRLNEQFF
NA,TRBJ1-2,NA,TRBV28,TGTGCCAGCAGTTTAGCCCAGGGGCCCGGGGGCTACACCTTC,CASSLAQGPGGYTF
NA,TRBJ1-1,NA,TRBV7-2,TGTGCCAGCAACCAAGGGGGGGGTGGGAACACTGAAGCTTTCTTT,CASNQGGGGNTEAFF
NA,TRBJ1-2,NA,TRBV3-1/TRBV3-2,TGTGCCAGCAGCCAAGATTGGAACAGCTATGGCTACACCTTC,CASSQDWNSYGYTF
NA,TRBJ2-7,NA,TRBV4-3,TGCGCCAGCAGCCAACAGGGTTTCTACGAGCAGTACTTC,CASSQQGFYEQYF
NA,TRBJ1-2,NA,TRBV7-9,TGTGCCAGCAGCCTAGATATTGGACAGGGCTACACCTTC,CASSLDIGQGYTF